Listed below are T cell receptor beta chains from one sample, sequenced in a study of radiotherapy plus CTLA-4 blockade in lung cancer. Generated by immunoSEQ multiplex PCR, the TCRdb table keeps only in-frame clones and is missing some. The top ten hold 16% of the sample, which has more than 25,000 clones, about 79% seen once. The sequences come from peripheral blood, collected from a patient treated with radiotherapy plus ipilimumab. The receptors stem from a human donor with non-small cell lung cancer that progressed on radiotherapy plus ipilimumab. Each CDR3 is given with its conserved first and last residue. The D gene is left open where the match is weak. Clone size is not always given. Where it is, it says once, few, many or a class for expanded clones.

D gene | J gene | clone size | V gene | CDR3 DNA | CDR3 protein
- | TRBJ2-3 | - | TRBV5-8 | TGTGCCAGCAGCTTGCGTCCTCGGACAGATACGCAGTATTTT | CASSLRPRTDTQYF
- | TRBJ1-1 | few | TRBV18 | TGTGCCAGCTCACAAACGACAGGGAACACTGAAGCTTTCTTT | CASSQTTGNTEAFF
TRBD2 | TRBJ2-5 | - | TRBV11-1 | TGTGCCAGCAGCCTTGGGACTAGCGGGGGGATAGAGACCCAGTACTTC | CASSLGTSGGIETQYF
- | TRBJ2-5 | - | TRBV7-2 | TGTGCCAGCAGCGTTGCGACAGGCACCCAAGAGACCCAGTACTTC | CASSVATGTQETQYF
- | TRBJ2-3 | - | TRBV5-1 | TGCGCCAGCTCAGGTGCCACTGTCCCCCTGAATACGCAGTATTTT | CASSGATVPLNTQYF
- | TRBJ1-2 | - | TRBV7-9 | TGTGCCAGCAGCGGCCCGGGAGGGGACCACTATGGCTACACCTTC | CASSGPGGDHYGYTF
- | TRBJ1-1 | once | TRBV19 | TGTGCCAGTAGTATGGGTGGGAACACTGAAGCTTTCTTT | CASSMGGNTEAFF
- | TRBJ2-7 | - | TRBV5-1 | TGCGCCAGCAGCTTGCGGTACAGGGATTCCCACGAGCAGTACTTC | CASSLRYRDSHEQYF
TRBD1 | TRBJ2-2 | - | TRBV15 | TGTGCCACCAGCAGGGACAGGGCGACCGGGGAGCTGTTTTTT | CATSRDRATGELFF
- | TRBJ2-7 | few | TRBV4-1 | TGCGCCAGCAGCCAAGGGGGCCACAGCTCCTACGAGCAGTACTTC | CASSQGGHSSYEQYF
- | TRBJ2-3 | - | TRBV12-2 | TGTGCAAGTCGCTTAGCTTGCCGGATTGGAGATACGCAGTATTTT | CASRLACRIGDTQYF
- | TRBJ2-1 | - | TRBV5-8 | TGTGCCAGCAGCATAGAACTAGGAACCCCAGGAAGAGTTGAGCAGTTCTTC | CASSIELGTPGRVEQFF
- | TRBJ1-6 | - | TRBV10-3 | TGTGCCATCAGGACATCGGCGCAGGATTCACCCCTCCACTTT | CAIRTSAQDSPLHF
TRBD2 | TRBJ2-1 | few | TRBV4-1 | TGCGCCAGCAGTCCCGAGGAGGGACTAGAATACAATGAGCAGTTCTTC | CASSPEEGLEYNEQFF
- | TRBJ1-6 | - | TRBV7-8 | TGTGCCAGCAGCTTAGCGAATAATTCACCCCTCCACTTT | CASSLANNSPLHF
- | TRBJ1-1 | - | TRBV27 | TGTGCCAGCAGTTTATTGTGGAACACTGAAGCTTTCTTT | CASSLLWNTEAFF
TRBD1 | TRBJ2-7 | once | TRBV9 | TGTGCCAGCAGCGAGACCGGGACAGGCCGCGAGCAGTACTTC | CASSETGTGREQYF
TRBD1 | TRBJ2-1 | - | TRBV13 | TGTGCCAGCAGCCCTGGGACAGGAAGGGCCGAGCAGTTCTTC | CASSPGTGRAEQFF
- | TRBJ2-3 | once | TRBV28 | TGTGCCAGCAGTTTCGCAGGCGCTAGCACAGATACGCAGTATTTT | CASSFAGASTDTQYF
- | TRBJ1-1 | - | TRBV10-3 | TGTGCCATCAGTGAGTCGGTGGACACTGAAGCTTTCTTT | CAISESVDTEAFF
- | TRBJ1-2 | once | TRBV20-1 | TGCAGTGCTCAGGGTTCCGGCTACACCTTC | CSAQGSGYTF
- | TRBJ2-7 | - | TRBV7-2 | TGTGCCAGCAGCTTAGGAGACGAGCAGTACTTC | CASSLGDEQYF
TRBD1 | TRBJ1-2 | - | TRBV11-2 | TGTGCCAGCAGATCGACAGGGGGTTATGGCTACACCTTC | CASRSTGGYGYTF
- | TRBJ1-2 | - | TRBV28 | TGTGCCAGCAGCGGCGGGGGCCGTCTGGGCTACACCTTC | CASSGGGRLGYTF
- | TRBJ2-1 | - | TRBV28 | TGTGCCAGCAGTTTACGGGTCGAGCAGTTCTTC | CASSLRVEQFF
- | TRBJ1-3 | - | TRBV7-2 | TGTGCCAGCAGCTTTGCAGAGAGCTCTGGAAACACCATATATTTT | CASSFAESSGNTIYF
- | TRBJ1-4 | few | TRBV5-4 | TGTGCCAGCAGCTTGGCACAGGTAAATGAAAAACTGTTTTTT | CASSLAQVNEKLFF
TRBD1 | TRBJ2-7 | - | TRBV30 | TGTGCCTGGAGTTCCGGGACAGGTGATACCTACGAGCAGTACTTC | CAWSSGTGDTYEQYF
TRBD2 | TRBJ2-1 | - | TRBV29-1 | TGCAGCGTGACCGGGACCGGGAGGGTTTACAATGAGCAGTTCTTC | CSVTGTGRVYNEQFF
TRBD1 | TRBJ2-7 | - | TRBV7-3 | TGTGCCAGCAGCTTCACAGGGGGAGACTACGAGCAGTACTTC | CASSFTGGDYEQYF
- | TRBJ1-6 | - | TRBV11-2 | TGTGCCAGCAGCTTAACGGGTGGGGTCTATAATTCACCCCTCCACTTT | CASSLTGGVYNSPLHF
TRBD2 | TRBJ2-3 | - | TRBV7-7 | TGTGCTAGCGGGGGGGGAGATGTTGGAGATACGCAGTATTTT | CASGGGDVGDTQYF
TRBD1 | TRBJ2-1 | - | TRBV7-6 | TGTGCCAGCAGCTCCGGGACAGGGTCCTACAATGAGCAGTTCTTC | CASSSGTGSYNEQFF
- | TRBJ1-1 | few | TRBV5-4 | TGTGCCAGCAGCTCGGAGAGTCAAGTGGGAGCTTTCTTT | CASSSESQVGAFF
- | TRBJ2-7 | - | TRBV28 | TGTGCCAGCAGTCCCCCGGTGTGGGAGCAGTACTTC | CASSPPVWEQYF
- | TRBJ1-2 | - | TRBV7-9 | TGTGCCAGCAGCCCCGGAAGCCGTGGCTACACCTTC | CASSPGSRGYTF
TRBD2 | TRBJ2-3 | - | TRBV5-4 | TGTGCCAGCAGTTCCGGGGAGCGGGGGGGCCGGAAAGATACGCAGTATTTT | CASSSGERGGRKDTQYF
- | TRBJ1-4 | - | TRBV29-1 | TGCAGCGTTCGCAGCGCAACTAATGAAAAACTGTTTTTT | CSVRSATNEKLFF
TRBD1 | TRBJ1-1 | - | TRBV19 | TGTGCCAGTAGCCGGGACAGGGGCACTGAAGCTTTCTTT | CASSRDRGTEAFF
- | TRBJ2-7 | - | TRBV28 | TGTGCCAGCAGTTTTCCAGACAGACCGCACTACGAGCAGTACTTC | CASSFPDRPHYEQYF
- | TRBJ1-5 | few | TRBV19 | TGTGCCAGTAGTGCCGGCTGGGAGGCCCAGCATTTT | CASSAGWEAQHF
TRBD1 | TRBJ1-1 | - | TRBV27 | TGTGCCAGCAGTTTCTTACAGGGGAATACTGAAGCTTTCTTT | CASSFLQGNTEAFF
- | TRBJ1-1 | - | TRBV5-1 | TGCGCCAGCAGCTTGGAAGGCAGGGTCACTGAAGCTTTCTTT | CASSLEGRVTEAFF
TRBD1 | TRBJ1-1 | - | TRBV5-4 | TGTGCCAGCAGCTCCCGGGAGGCAGGGGGGGTTGAAGCTTTCTTT | CASSSREAGGVEAFF
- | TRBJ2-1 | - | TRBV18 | TGTGCCAGCTCACGCGGCTCCTACAATGAGCAGTTCTTC | CASSRGSYNEQFF
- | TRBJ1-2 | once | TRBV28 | TGTGCCAGCAGTCCCTCCGACCGATTAACCTATGGCTACACCTTC | CASSPSDRLTYGYTF
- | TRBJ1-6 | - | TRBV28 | TGTGCCAGCGGGGTTTCACAATTCGGGATTTTACCCCTCCACTTT | CASGVSQFGILPLHF
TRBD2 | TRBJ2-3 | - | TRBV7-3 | TGTGCCAGCAGCACTAGCGGGGGAGGCACAGATACGCAGTATTTT | CASSTSGGGTDTQYF
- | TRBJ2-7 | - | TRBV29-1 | TGCAGCGTTAATCAGGGCATCTACGAGCAGTACTTC | CSVNQGIYEQYF
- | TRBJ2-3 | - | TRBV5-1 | TGCGCCAGCAGCCTAGCCGGGACCTTCACAGATACGCAGTATTTT | CASSLAGTFTDTQYF
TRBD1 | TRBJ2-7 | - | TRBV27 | TGTGCCAGCAGTTTATCGACAGGGGAAAAGGATTACGAGCAGTACTTC | CASSLSTGEKDYEQYF
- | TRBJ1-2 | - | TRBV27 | TGTGCCAGCAGTTCGAGGGGGGACTATGGCTACACCTTC | CASSSRGDYGYTF
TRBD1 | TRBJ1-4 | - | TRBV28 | TGTGCCAGCAGTCGCCCCCAGGGGGCTCGTGAAAAACTGTTTTTT | CASSRPQGAREKLFF
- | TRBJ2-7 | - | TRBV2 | TGTGCCAGCAGTTTCTTAGCCTACGAGCAGTACTTC | CASSFLAYEQYF
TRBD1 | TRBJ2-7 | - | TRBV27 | TGTGCCAGCAGTTTAGACGGGACAGGGGTCGAGCAGTACTTC | CASSLDGTGVEQYF